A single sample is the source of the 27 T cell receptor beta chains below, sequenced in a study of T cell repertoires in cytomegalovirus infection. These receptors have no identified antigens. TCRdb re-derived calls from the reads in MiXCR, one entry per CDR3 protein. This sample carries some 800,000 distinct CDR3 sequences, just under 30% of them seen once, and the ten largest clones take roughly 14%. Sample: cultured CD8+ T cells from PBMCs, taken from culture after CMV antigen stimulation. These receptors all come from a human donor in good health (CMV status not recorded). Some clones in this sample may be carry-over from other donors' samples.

The CDR3 nucleotides read TGTGCCATCAGTGACCCGGCCGCGACGGGTAATGAAAAACTGTTTTTT. Amino acid sequence: CAISDPAATGNEKLFF. This chain uses TRBV10-3 with TRBJ1-4; D is undetermined. The CDR3 is 16 residues long. The V gene lost 3 bases and the J gene lost 4 bases, with 15 bases spanning the gap. Germline CDR1 reads ENHRY; CDR2 reads SYGVKD.

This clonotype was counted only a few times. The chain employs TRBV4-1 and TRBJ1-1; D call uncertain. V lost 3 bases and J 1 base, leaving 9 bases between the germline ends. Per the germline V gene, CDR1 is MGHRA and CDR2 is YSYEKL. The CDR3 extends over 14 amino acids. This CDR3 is CASSHAAQNTEAFF. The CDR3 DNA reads TGCGCCAGCAGCCATGCGGCCCAGAACACTGAAGCTTTCTTT.

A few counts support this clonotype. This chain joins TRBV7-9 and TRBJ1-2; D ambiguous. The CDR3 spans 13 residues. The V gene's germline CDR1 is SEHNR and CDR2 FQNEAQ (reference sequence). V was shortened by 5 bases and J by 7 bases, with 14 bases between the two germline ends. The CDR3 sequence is CASSPGGFRGYTF. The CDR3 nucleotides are TGTGCCAGCAGCCCGGGAGGGTTTCGTGGCTACACCTTC.

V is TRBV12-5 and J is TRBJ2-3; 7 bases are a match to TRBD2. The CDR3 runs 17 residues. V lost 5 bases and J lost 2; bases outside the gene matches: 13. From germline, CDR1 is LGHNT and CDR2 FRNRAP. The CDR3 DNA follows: TGTGCTAGTGGTCCCCGAGGGAGCGGGGCTGTCACAGATACGCAGTATTTT. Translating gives CASGPRGSGAVTDTQYF. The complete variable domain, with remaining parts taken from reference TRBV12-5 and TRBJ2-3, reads DARVTQTPRHKVTEMGQEVTMRCQPILGHNTVFWYRQTMMQGLELLAYFRNRAPLDDSGMPKDRFSAEMPDATLATLKIQPSEPRDSAVYFCASGPRGSGAVTDTQYFGPGTRLTVL.

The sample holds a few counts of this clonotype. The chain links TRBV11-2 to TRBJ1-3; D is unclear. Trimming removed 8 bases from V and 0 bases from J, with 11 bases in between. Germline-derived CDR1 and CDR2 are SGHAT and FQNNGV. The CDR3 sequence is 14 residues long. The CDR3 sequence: CASGPTPSGNTIYF. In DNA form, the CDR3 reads TGTGCCAGCGGACCGACACCCTCTGGAAACACCATATATTTT.

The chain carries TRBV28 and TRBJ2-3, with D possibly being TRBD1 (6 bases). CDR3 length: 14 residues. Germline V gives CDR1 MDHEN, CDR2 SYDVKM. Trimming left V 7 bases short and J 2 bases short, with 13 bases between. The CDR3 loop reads CASTSGHYTDTQYF. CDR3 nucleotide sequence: TGTGCCAGCACCTCGGGACACTACACAGATACGCAGTATTTT.

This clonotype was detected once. The CDR3 loop is CASSFGFPNSPLHF. CDR3 nucleotide sequence: TGTGCCAGTAGTTTCGGTTTTCCTAATTCACCCCTCCACTTT. The chain uses TRBV19 and TRBJ1-6; D remains unclear. V gave up 5 bases and J gave up 6 bases, with 11 bases separating them. CDR1 and CDR2 from the germline V gene are LNHDA and SQIVND (reference sequence). The CDR3 is 14 residues long.

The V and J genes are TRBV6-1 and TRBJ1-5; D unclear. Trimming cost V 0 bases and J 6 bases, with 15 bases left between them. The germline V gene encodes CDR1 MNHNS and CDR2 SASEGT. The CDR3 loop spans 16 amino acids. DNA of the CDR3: TGTGCCAGCAGTGAAGCGATGAGGGAGGGAGGTCAGCCCCAGCATTTT. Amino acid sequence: CASSEAMREGGQPQHF.

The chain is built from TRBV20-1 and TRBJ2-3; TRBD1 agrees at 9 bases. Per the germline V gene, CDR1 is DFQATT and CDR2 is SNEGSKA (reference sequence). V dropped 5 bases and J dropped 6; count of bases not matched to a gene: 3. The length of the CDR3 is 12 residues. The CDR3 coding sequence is TGCAGTGCTGGCACAGGGGGCGATACGCAGTATTTT. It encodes CSAGTGGDTQYF.

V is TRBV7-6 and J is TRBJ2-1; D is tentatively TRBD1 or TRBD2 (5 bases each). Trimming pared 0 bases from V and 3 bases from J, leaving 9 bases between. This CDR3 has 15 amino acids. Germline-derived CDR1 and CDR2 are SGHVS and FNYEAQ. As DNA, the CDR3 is TGTGCCAGCAGCTTAGCCGGGGCGGACTACAATGAGCAGTTCTTC. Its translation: CASSLAGADYNEQFF.

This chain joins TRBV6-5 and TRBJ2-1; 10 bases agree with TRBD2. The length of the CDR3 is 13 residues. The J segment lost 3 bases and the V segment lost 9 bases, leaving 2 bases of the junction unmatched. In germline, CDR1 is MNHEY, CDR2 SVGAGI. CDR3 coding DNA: TGTGCCAGTGGACTAGCGGTCTACAATGAGCAGTTCTTC. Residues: CASGLAVYNEQFF.

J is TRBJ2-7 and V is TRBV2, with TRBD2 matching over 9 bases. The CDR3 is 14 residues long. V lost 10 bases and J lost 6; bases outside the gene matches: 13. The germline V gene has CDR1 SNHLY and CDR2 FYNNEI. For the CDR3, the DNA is TGTGCCACCCTGGTGAGGCGGGGGGGTTCCGAGCAGTACGTC. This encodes CATLVRRGGSEQYV.

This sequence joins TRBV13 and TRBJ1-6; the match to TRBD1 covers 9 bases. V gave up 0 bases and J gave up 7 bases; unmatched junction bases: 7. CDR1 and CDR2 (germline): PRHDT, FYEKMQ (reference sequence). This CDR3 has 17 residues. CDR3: CASSLGHRTGDNSPLHF. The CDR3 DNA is TGTGCCAGCAGCTTAGGCCACAGGACAGGGGACAATTCACCCCTCCACTTT.

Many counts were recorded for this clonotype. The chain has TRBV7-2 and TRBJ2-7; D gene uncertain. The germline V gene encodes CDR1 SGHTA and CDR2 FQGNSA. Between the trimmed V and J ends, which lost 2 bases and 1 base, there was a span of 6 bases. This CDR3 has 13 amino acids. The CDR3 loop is CASSLTQSYEQYF. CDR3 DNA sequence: TGTGCCAGCAGCTTAACCCAGTCCTACGAGCAGTACTTC.

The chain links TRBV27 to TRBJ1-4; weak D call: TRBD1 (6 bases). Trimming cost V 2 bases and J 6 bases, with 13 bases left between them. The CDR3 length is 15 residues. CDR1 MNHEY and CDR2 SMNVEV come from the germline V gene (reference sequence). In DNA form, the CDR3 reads TGTGCCAGCAGTTTAACAGGGAGGATAGATGAAAAACTGTTTTTT. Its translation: CASSLTGRIDEKLFF.

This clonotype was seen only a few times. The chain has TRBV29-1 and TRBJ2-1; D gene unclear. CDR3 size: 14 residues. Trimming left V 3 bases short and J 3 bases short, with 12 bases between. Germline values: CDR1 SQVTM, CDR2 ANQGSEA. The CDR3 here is CSVDDAYNYNEQFF. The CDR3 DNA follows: TGCAGCGTTGATGATGCCTACAACTACAATGAGCAGTTCTTC.

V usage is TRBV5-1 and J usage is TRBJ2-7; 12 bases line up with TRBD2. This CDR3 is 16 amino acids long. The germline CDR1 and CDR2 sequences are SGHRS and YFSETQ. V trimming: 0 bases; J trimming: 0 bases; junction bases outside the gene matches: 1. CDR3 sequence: CASSLGLAGASYEQYV. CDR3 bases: TGCGCCAGCAGCTTGGGACTAGCGGGGGCCTCCTACGAGCAGTACGTC.

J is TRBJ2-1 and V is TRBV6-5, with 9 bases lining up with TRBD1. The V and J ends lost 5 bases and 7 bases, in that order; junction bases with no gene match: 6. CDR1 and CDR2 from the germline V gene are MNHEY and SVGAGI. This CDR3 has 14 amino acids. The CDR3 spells CASSIGTGRNEQFF. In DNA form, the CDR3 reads TGTGCCAGCAGTATCGGGACAGGGAGAAATGAGCAGTTCTTC.

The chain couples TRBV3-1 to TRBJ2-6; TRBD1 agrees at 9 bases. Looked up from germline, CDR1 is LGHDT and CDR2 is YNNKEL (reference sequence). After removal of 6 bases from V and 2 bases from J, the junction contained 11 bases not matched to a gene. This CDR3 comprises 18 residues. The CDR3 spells CASSQSVGTGTGANVLTF. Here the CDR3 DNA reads TGTGCCAGCAGTCAATCCGTGGGGACAGGGACTGGGGCCAACGTCCTGACTTTC.

Written as DNA, the CDR3 is TGTGCCAGCAGCTTAAGTTATGGGACTAGCGTTTACGAGCAGTACTTC. Protein sequence: CASSLSYGTSVYEQYF. This rearrangement joins TRBV7-9 to TRBJ2-7; 10 bases align to TRBD2. This CDR3 has 16 amino acids. Looked up from germline, CDR1 is SEHNR and CDR2 is FQNEAQ (reference sequence). Trimming at V came to 2 bases and at J to 4 bases, leaving 8 bases not matched to a gene.

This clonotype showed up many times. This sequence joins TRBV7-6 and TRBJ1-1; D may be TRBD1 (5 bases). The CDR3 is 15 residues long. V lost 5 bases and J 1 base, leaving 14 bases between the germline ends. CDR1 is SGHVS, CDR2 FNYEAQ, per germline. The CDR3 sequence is CASSHTQGQNTEAFF. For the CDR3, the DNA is TGTGCCAGCAGCCATACTCAAGGACAGAACACTGAAGCTTTCTTT.

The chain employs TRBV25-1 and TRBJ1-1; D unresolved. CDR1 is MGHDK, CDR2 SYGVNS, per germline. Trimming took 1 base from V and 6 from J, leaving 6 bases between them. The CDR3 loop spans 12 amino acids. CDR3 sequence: CASSELGPEAFF. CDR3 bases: TGTGCCAGCAGTGAATTGGGCCCTGAAGCTTTCTTT.

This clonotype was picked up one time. The CDR3 spells CASSLAVGGVYNEQFF. CDR3 sequence (DNA): TGCGCCAGCAGCCTTGCTGTGGGGGGGGTTTACAATGAGCAGTTCTTC. The V gene is TRBV5-1, the J gene TRBJ2-1; 7 nucleotides match TRBD2. With V trimmed by 4 bases and J by 4 bases, 11 bases remained unmatched. The CDR3 length is 16 residues. Germline values: CDR1 SGHRS, CDR2 YFSETQ. The entire variable domain, with the rest obtained from reference TRBV5-1 and TRBJ2-1, is as follows: KAGVTQTPRYLIKTRGQQVTLSCSPISGHRSVSWYQQTPGQGLQFLFEYFSETQRNKGNFPGRFSGRQFSNSRSEMNVSTLELGDSALYLCASSLAVGGVYNEQFFGPGTRLTVL.

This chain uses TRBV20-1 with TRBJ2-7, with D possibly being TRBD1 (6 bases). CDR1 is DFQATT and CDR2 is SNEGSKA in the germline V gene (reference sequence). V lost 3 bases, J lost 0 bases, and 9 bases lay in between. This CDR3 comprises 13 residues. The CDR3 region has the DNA TGCAGTGCTAGGACAGGTTTCTCCTACGAGCAGTACTTC. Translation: CSARTGFSYEQYF.

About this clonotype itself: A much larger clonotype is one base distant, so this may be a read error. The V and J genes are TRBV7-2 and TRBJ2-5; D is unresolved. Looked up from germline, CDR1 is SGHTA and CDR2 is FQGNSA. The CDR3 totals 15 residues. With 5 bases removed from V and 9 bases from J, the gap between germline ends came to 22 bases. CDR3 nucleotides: TGTGCCAGCAGCCCGAACGGCCCTTTGGCGGAGCCCCAGTACTTC. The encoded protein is CASSPNGPLAEPQYF.

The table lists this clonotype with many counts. In DNA, the CDR3 is TGTGCCAGCAGCTCCGGGTTGAAGGGCAATCAGCCCCAGCATTTT. Translating it yields CASSSGLKGNQPQHF. This chain joins TRBV7-2 and TRBJ1-5; D is unresolved. Germline assignment: CDR1 SGHTA and CDR2 FQGNSA. The germline V and J ends were trimmed by 4 bases and 2 bases, with 12 bases remaining between them. The CDR3 spans 15 residues.

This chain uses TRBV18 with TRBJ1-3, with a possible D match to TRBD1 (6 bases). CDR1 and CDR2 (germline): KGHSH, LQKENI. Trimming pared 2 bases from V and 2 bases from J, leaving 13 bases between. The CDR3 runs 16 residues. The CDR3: CASSPRPGVAGNTIYF. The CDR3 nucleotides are TGTGCCAGCTCACCAAGACCAGGGGTCGCTGGAAACACCATATATTTT.